This TCR beta chain was sequenced for a study of CD8 T cells in ankylosing spondylitis. Study-wide results and caveats: Some motif variants were previously reported in reactive arthritis synovial fluid and blood. A TCR beta motif made of about 8 highly homologous variants seemed typical of ankylosing spondylitis blood. Disease-linked clones were found to be CD8+ and relatively rare in peripheral blood. Reportedly, significant enrichment of disease-linked clones occurred in matched ankylosing spondylitis synovial fluid.

Quantitative 5'-RACE was performed with molecular barcodes, and it yielded the TCR beta libraries. MiXCR was run by TCRdb on the 5' RACE reads, yielding one entry per CDR3 protein. The sample lists about 700,000 distinct CDR3 sequences, 15% to 20% occurring once. Notes on this clonotype: The antigen remains unidentified.

The CDR3 has 15 amino acids. Germline V gene lookup returns CDR1 SGDLS and CDR2 YYNGEE. With 0 bases removed from V and 1 base from J, the gap between germline ends came to 7 bases. This receptor was obtained from a male donor with ankylosing spondylitis. The rearrangement joins TRBV9 to TRBJ1-4; no firm D call. Sequences were obtained from blood, either unsorted or a sorted T cell fraction (not recorded which). CDR3 residues: CASSVESRTNEKLFF. The CDR3 DNA follows: TGTGCCAGCAGCGTAGAATCCAGAACTAATGAAAAACTGTTTTTT. Complete variable domain (other parts from reference TRBV9 and TRBJ1-4): DSGVTQTPKHLITATGQRVTLRCSPRSGDLSVYWYQQSLDQGLQFLIQYYNGEERAKGNILERFSAQQFPDLHSELNLSSLELGDSALYFCASSVESRTNEKLFFGSGTQLSVL.